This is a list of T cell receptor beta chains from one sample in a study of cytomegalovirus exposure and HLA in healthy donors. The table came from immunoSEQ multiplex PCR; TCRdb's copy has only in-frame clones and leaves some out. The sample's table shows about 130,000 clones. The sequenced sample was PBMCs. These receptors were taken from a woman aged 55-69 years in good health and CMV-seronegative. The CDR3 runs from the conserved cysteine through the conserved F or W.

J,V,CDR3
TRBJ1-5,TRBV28,CASSLWVPSQPQHF
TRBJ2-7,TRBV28,CANSPNNGYEQYF
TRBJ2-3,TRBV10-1,CASSGGQGWTQYF
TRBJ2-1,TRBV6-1,CASSGAAQSSYNEQFF
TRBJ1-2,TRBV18,CASSPQGGHGYTF
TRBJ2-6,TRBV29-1,CSVEEVPGAGANVLTF
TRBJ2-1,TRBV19,CASSSYGLAASYNEQFF
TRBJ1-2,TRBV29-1,CSDTDRAYGYTF
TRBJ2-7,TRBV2,CASSGSPASIFYEQYF
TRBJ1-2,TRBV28,CASSTAGGTANYGYTF
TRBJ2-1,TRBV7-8,CASSKLTGVGNEQFF
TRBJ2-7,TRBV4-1,CASSQKVGDRDEQYF
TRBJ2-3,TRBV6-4,CASSDGLASTDTQYF
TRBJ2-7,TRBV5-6,CASTGRRRGGHIKQYF
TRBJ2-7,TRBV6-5,CASAGRRSYEQYF
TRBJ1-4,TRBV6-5,CASSQGRDEKLFF
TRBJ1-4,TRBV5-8,CASSLTRQATNEKLFF
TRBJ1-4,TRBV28,CASSLGGSHEKLFF
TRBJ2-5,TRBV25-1,CASRGGVAETQYF
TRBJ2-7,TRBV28,CASSLQGAVGYEQYF
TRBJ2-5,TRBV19,CASSITGGQETQYF
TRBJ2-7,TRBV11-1,CASSLRGRSYEQYF
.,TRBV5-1,CASSLDGGAGGLSEQYF
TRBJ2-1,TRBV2,CASSEGSRRYNEQFF
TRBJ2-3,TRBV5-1,CASSLAFNDRSMYRLQTDTQYF
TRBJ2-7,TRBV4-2,CASSFGTGLSYEQYF
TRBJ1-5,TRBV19,CASSHVGQGASQPQHF
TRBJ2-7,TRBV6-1,CASTYSSGSAYEQYF
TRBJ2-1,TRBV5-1,CASRQGTSGYNEQFF
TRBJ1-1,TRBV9,CASSVDPRGGATEAFF
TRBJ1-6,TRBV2,CANSLRDNSPLHF
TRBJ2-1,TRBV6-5,CASSPGRGYNEQFF
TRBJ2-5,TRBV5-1,CASSLGGEETQYF
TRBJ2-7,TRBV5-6,CASSFITLTGGSYEQYF
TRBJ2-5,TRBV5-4,CASSPDSGTQYF
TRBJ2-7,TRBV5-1,CASSLGPLTSGGTYEQYF
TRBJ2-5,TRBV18,CASSDPGGETQYF
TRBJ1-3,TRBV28,CASSFPTSSSGNTIYF